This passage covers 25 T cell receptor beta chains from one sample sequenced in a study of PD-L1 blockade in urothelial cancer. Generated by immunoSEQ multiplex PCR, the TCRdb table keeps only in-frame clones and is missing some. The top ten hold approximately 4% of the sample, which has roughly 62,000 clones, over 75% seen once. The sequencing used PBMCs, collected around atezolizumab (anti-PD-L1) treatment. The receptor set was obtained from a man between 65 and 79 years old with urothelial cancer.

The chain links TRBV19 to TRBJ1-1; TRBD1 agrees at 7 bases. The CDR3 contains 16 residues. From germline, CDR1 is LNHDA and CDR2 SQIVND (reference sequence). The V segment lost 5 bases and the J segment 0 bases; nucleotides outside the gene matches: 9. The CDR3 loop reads CASSVLRGQMNTEAFF. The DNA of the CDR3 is TGTGCCAGTAGTGTCTTACGGGGACAGATGAACACTGAAGCTTTCTTT.

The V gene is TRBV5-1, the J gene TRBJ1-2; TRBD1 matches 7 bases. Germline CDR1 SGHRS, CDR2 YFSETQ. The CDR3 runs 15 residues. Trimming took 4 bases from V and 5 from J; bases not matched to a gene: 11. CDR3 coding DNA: TGCGCCAGCAGCCTACGACAGGGAAGACCATATGGCTACACCTTC. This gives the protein CASSLRQGRPYGYTF.

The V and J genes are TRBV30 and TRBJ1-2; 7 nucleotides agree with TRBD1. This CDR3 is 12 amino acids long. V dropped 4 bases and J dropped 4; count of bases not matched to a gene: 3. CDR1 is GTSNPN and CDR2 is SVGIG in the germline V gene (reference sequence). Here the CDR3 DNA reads TGTGCCTGGACCGGGACAGTCTATGGCTACACCTTC. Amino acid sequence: CAWTGTVYGYTF.

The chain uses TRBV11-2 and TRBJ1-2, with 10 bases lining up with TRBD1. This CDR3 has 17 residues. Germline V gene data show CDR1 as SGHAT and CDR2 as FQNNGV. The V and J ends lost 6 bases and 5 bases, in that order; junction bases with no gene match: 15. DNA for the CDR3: TGTGCCAGCAGACCGCTTGGGGACAGGGGAGCTCGGTATGGCTACACCTTC. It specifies CASRPLGDRGARYGYTF.

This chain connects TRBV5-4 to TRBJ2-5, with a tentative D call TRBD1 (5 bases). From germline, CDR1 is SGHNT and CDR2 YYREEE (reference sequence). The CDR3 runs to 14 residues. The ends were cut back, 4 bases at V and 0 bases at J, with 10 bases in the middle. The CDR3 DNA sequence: TGTGCCAGCAGCCCAGCAGGGTACCAAGAGACCCAGTACTTC. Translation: CASSPAGYQETQYF.

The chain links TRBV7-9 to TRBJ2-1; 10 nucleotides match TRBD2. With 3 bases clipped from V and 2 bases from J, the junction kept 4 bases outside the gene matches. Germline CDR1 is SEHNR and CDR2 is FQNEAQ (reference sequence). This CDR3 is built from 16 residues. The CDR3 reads CASSFLTSGPYNEQFF. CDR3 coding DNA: TGTGCCAGCAGCTTCCTGACTAGCGGGCCCTACAATGAGCAGTTCTTC.

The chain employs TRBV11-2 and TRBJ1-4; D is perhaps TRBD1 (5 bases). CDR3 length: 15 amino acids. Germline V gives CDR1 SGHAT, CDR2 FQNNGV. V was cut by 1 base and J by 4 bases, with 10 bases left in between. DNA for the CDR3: TGTGCCAGCAGCTTAGTAAGGGGCCATAATGAAAAACTGTTTTTT. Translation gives CASSLVRGHNEKLFF.

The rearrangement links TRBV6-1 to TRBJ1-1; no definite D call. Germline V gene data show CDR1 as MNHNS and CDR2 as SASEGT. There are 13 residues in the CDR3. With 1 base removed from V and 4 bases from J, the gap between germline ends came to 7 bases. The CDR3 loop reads CASSEVSTTEAFF. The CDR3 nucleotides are TGTGCCAGCAGTGAAGTTAGCACCACTGAAGCTTTCTTT.

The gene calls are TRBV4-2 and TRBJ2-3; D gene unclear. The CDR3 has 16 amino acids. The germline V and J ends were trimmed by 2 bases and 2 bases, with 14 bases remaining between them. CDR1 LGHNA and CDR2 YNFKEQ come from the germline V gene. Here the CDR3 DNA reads TGTGCCAGCAGCCAAAACCCCAGGCCATTCACAGATACGCAGTATTTT. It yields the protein CASSQNPRPFTDTQYF.

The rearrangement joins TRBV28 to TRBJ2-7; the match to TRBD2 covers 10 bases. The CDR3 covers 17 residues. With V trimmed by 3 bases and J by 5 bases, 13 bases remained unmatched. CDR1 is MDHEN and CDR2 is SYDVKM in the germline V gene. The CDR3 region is CASSLVVSGRRGDEQYF. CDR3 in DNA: TGTGCCAGCAGTTTGGTCGTTAGCGGGAGGCGAGGGGACGAGCAGTACTTC.

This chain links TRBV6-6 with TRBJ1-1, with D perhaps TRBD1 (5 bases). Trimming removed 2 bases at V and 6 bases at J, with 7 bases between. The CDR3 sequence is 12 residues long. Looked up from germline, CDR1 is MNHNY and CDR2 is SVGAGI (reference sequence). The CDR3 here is CASSYGGAEAFF. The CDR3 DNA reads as TGTGCCAGCAGTTACGGGGGGGCTGAAGCTTTCTTT.

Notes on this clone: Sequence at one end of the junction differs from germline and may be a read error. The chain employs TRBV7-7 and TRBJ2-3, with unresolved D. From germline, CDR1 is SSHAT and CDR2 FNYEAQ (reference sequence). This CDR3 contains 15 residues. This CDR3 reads CASSLGTHSTDTQYF. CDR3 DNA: TGTGCTAGCAGCTTAGGCACACATAGCACAGATACGCAGTATTTT.

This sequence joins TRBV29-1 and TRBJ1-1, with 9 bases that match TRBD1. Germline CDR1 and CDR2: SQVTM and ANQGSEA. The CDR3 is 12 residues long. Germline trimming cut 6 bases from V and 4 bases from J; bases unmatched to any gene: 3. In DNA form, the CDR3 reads TGCAGCGTCTCGACAGGGGGCACTGAAGCTTTCTTT. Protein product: CSVSTGGTEAFF.

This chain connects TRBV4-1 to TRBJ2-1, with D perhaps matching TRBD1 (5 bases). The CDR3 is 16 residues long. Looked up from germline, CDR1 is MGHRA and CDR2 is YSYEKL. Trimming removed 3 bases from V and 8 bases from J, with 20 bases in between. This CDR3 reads CASSQSLGPPGDEQFF. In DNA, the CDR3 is TGCGCCAGCAGCCAGAGTTTGGGGCCGCCGGGTGATGAGCAGTTCTTC.

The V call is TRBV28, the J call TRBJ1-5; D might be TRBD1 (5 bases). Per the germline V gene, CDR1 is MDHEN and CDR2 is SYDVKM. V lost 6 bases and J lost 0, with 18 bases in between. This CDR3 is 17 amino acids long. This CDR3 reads CASRGRAWRYSNQPQHF. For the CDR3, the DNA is TGTGCCAGCAGGGGCAGGGCTTGGCGGTATAGCAATCAGCCCCAGCATTTT.

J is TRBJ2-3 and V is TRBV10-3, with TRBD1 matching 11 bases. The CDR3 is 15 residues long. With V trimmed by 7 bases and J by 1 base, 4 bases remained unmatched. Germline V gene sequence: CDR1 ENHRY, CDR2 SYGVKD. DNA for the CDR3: TGTGCCATCACTCCGGGACAGGGGGGCACAGATACGCAGTATTTT. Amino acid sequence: CAITPGQGGTDTQYF.

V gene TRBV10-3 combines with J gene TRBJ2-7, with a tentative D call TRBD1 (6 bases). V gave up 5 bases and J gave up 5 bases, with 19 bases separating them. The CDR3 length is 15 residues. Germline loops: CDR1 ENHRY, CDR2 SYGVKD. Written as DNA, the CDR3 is TGTGCCATCAGTCCTCAACAGGGAGTCGCGAACGAGCAGTACTTC. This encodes CAISPQQGVANEQYF.

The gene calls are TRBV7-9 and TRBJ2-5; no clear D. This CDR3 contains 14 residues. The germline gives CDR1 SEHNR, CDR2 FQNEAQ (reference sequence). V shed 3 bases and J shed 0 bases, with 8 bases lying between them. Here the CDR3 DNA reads TGTGCCAGCAGCTTCGTGAGCGACCAAGAGACCCAGTACTTC. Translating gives CASSFVSDQETQYF. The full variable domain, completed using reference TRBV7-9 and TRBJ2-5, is DTGVSQNPRHKITKRGQNVTFRCDPISEHNRLYWYRQTLGQGPEFLTYFQNEAQLEKSRLLSDRFSAERPKGSFSTLEIQRTEQGDSAMYLCASSFVSDQETQYFGPGTRLLVL.

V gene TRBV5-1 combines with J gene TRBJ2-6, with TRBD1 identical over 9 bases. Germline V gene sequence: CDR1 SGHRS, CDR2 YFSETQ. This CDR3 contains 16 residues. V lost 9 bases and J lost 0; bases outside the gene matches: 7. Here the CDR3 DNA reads TGCGCCACGCAACAGGGGGCCGACTCTGGGGCCAACGTCCTGACTTTC. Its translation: CATQQGADSGANVLTF.

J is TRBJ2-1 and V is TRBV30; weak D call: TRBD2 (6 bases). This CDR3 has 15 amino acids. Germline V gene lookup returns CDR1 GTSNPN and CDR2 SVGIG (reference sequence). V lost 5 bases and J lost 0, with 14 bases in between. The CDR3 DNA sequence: TGTGCCTGGGGCTCCGGGACTTTCTCCTACAATGAGCAGTTCTTC. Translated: CAWGSGTFSYNEQFF.

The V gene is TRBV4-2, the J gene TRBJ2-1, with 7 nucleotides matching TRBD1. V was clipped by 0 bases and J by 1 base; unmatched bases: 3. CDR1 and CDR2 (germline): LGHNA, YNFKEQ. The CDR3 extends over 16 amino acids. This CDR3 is CASSQDWDRSYNEQFF. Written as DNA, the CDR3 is TGTGCCAGCAGCCAAGATTGGGACAGATCCTACAATGAGCAGTTCTTC.

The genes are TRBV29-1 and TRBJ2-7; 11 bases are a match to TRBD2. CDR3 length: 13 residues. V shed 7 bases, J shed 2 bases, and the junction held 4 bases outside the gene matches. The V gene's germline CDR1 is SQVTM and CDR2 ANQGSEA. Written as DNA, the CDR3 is TGCAGCGCTCTTAGCGGGAGGGCCTACGAGCAGTACTTC. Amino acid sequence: CSALSGRAYEQYF.

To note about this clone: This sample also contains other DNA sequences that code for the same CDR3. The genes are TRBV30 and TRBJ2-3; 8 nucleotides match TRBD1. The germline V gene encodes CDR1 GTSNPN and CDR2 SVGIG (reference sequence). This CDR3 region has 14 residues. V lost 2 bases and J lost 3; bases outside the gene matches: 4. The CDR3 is CAWSPGGGTDTQYF. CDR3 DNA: TGTGCCTGGAGTCCAGGGGGCGGAACAGATACGCAGTATTTT.

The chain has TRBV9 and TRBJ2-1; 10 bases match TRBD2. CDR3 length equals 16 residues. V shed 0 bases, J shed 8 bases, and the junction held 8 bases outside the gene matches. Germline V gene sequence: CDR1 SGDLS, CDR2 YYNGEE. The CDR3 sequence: CASSVGSGRFVDEQFF. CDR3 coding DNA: TGTGCCAGCAGCGTAGGTAGCGGGAGGTTTGTAGATGAGCAGTTCTTC.

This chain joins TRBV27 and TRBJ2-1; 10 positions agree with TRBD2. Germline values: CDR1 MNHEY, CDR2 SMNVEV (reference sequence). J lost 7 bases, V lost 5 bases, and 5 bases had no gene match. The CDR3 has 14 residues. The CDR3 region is CASSRLAGVNEQFF. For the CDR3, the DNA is TGTGCCAGCAGTCGGCTAGCGGGAGTGAATGAGCAGTTCTTC.